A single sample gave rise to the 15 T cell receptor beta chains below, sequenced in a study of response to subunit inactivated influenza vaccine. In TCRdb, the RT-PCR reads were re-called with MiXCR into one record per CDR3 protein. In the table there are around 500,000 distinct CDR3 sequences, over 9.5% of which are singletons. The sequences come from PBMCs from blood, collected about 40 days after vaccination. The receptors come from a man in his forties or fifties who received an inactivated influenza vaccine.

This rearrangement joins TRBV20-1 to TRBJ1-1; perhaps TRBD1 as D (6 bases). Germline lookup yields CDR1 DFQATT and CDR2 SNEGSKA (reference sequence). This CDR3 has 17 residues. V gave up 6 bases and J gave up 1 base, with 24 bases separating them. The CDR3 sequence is CSAPRLRGGGGNTEAFF. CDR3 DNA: TGCAGTGCGCCTAGGCTTCGGGGGGGCGGTGGGAACACTGAAGCTTTCTTT.

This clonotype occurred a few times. CDR3 loop: CASRRGPGNTIYF. The CDR3 nucleotides read TGTGCCAGCAGAAGGGGGCCGGGAAACACCATATATTTT. The rearrangement links TRBV6-6 to TRBJ1-3, with 7 nucleotides matching TRBD1. V trimming: 6 bases; J trimming: 4 bases; junction bases outside the gene matches: 3. The germline CDR1 and CDR2 sequences are MNHNY and SVGAGI (reference sequence). The CDR3 loop spans 13 amino acids.

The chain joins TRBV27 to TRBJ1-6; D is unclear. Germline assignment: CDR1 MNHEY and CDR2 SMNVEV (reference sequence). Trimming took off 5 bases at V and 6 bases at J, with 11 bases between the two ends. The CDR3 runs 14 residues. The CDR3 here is CASSPFPLNSPLHF. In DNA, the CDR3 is TGTGCCAGCAGTCCATTTCCCCTTAATTCACCCCTCCACTTT.

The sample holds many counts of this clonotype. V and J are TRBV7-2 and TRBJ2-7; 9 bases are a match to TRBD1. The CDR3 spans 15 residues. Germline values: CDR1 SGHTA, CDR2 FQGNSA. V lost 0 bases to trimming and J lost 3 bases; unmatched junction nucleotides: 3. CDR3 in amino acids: CASSLAVTGGYEQYF. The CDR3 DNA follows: TGTGCCAGCAGCTTAGCTGTGACAGGGGGCTACGAGCAGTACTTC.

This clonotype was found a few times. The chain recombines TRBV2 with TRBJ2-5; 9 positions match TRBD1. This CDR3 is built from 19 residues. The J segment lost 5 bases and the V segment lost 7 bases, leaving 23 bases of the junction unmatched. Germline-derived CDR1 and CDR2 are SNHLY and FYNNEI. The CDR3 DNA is TGTGCCAGCATCGAAACAGGGGGCGTTCTTAAAAGGAATATGGAGACCCAGTACTTC. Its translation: CASIETGGVLKRNMETQYF.

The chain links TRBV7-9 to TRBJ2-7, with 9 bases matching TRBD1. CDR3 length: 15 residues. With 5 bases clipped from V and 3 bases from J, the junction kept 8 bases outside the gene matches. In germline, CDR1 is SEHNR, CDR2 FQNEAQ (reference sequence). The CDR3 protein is CASSLPLDRGYEQYF. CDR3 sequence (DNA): TGTGCCAGCAGCCTCCCCCTGGACAGGGGCTACGAGCAGTACTTC.

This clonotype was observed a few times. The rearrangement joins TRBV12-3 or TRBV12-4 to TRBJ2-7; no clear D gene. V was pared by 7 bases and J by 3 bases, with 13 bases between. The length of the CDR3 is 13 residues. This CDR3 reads CASKNGPVYEQYF. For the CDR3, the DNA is TGTGCCAGCAAGAACGGGCCAGTCTACGAGCAGTACTTC.

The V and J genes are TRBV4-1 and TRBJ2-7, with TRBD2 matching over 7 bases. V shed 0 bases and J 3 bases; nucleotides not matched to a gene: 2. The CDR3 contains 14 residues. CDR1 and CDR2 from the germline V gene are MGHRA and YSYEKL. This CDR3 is CASSQETSIYEQYF. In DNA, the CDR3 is TGCGCCAGCAGCCAAGAGACTAGCATCTACGAGCAGTACTTC.

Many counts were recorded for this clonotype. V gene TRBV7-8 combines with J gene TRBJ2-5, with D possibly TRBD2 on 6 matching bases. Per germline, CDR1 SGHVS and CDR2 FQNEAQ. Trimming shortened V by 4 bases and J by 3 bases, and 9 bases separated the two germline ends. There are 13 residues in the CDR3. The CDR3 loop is CASSSGLEETQYF. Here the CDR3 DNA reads TGTGCCAGCAGCTCGGGACTCGAAGAGACCCAGTACTTC.

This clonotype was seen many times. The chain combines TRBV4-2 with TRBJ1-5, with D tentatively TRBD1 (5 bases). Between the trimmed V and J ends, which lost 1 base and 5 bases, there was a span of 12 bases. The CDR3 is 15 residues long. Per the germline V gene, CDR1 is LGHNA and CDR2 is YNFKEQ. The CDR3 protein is CASSQVAGPDQPQHF. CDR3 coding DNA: TGTGCCAGCAGCCAAGTGGCAGGGCCGGATCAGCCCCAGCATTTT.

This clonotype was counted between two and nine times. CDR3 residues: CASSLSSGVPSTDTQYF. The CDR3 DNA reads TGTGCCAGCAGTTTAAGTAGCGGGGTTCCTAGCACAGATACGCAGTATTTT. This rearrangement joins TRBV12-3 or TRBV12-4 to TRBJ2-3; 8 bases agree with TRBD2. The junction had 7 bases not matched to a gene; V was cut back by 2 bases and J by 0 bases. The CDR3 runs 17 residues.

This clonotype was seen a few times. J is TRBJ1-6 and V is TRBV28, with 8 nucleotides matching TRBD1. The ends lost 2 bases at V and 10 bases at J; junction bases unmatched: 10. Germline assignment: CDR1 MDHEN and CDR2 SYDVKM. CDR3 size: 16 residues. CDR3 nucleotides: TGTGCCAGCAGTTTAATATCGGACAGGGTTCACTCACCCCTCCACTTT. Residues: CASSLISDRVHSPLHF.

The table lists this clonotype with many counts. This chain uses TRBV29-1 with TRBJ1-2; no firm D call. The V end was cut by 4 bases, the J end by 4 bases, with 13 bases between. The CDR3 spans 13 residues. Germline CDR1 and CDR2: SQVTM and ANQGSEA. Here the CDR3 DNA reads TGCAGCGTTGTGGGCAGCAACCCCTATGGCTACACCTTC. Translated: CSVVGSNPYGYTF.

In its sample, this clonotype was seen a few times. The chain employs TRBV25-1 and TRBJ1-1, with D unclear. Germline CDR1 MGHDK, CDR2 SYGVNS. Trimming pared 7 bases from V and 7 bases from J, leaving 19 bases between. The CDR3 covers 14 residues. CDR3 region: CASNPSGPRNEAFF. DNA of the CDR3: TGTGCCAGCAACCCATCCGGCCCGAGGAATGAAGCTTTCTTT.

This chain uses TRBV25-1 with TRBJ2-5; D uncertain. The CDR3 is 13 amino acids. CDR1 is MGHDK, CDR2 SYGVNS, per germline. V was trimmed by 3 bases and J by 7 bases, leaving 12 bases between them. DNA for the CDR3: TGTGCCAGCAGTGACGCTCCAATCGGGACCCAGTACTTC. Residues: CASSDAPIGTQYF.